The 20 T cell receptor beta chains given below trace back to one sample, sequenced in a study of identical twins. Via MiXCR, TCRdb re-called the 5' RACE reads, giving one row per CDR3 protein. Among 500,000 to 650,000 distinct CDR3 sequences listed, 7.1% were seen once. Another study also made use of these data, one on yellow fever vaccine responses in identical twins.

Sequencing was carried out using PBMCs. These receptors all come from a young woman in good health.

Only a few counts were recorded for this clonotype. J is TRBJ1-5 and V is TRBV7-9; D ambiguous. V was shortened by 1 base and J by 3 bases, with 10 bases between the two germline ends. Per the germline V gene, CDR1 is SEHNR and CDR2 is FQNEAQ (reference sequence). The CDR3 extends over 15 amino acids. The CDR3 DNA sequence: TGTGCCAGCAGCTTAGGCGGTTTCTTCAATCAGCCCCAGCATTTT. Its protein product is CASSLGGFFNQPQHF. Looking up the rest from reference TRBV7-9 and TRBJ1-5 gives the full variable domain: DTGVSQNPRHKITKRGQNVTFRCDPISEHNRLYWYRQTLGQGPEFLTYFQNEAQLEKSRLLSDRFSAERPKGSFSTLEIQRTEQGDSAMYLCASSLGGFFNQPQHFGDGTRLSIL.

This clonotype was detected many times. This rearrangement joins TRBV12-3 or TRBV12-4 to TRBJ2-2; TRBD1 matches 7 bases. Trimming cost V 4 bases and J 5 bases; bases outside gene matches: 7. This CDR3 region has 15 residues. DNA for the CDR3: TGTGCCAGCAGTTCTAGGGGGCATAAGACCGGGGAGCTGTTTTTT. Protein: CASSSRGHKTGELFF.

In this sample, this clonotype turned up a few times. The rearrangement links TRBV10-3 to TRBJ1-1, with 9 bases aligning to TRBD1. Losses at the gene ends were 2 bases for V and 4 bases for J; bases not matched to a gene: 5. The length of the CDR3 is 15 residues. Germline V CDR1 and CDR2: ENHRY, SYGVKD. Here the CDR3 reads CAISERDRVGTEAFF. CDR3 DNA sequence: TGTGCCATCAGTGAGCGGGACAGGGTAGGCACTGAAGCTTTCTTT.

This clonotype was detected many times. The chain joins TRBV9 to TRBJ2-1, with TRBD2 matching 8 bases. Per germline, CDR1 SGDLS and CDR2 YYNGEE. Trimming removed 7 bases from V and 6 bases from J; junction bases left unmatched: 6. This CDR3 contains 13 residues. CDR3 amino acids: CASSWTSFNEQFF. The CDR3 nucleotides read TGTGCCAGCTCGTGGACTAGCTTCAATGAGCAGTTCTTC.

In its sample, this clonotype was seen a few times. The V and J genes are TRBV9 and TRBJ1-2; 9 nucleotides line up with TRBD1. The CDR3 is 15 amino acids. Germline assignment: CDR1 SGDLS and CDR2 YYNGEE. After removal of 7 bases from V and 5 bases from J, the junction contained 12 bases not matched to a gene. CDR3 coding DNA: TGTGCCAGCTCGGATGGGACAGGGATTTGGTATGGCTACACCTTC. Translated: CASSDGTGIWYGYTF.

This clonotype was detected many times. The V call is TRBV12-3 or TRBV12-4, the J call TRBJ1-1, with TRBD1 as a possible D gene (5 bases). The CDR3 is made up of 12 amino acids. V shed 2 bases and J shed 12 bases, with 13 bases lying between them. The DNA of the CDR3 is TGTGCCAGCAGTTTAACGGCAGGGAGAACTTTCTTT. Translating it yields CASSLTAGRTFF.

There are many counts of this clonotype. The gene calls are TRBV20-1 and TRBJ2-5; 9 bases line up with TRBD2. Looked up from germline, CDR1 is DFQATT and CDR2 is SNEGSKA (reference sequence). The CDR3 is 14 residues long. V was clipped by 6 bases and J by 2 bases; unmatched bases: 7. CDR3 in DNA: TGCAGTGCAACTCGGACTAGCGTGCAAGAGACCCAGTACTTC. It translates to CSATRTSVQETQYF.

This chain uses TRBV5-5 with TRBJ2-7; possible D gene TRBD2, 6 bases. Trimming pared 0 bases from V and 3 bases from J, leaving 13 bases between. The CDR3 runs 15 residues. Germline V gene sequence: CDR1 SGHKS, CDR2 YYEKEE (reference sequence). The CDR3 nucleotides are TGTGCCAGCAGCTTGGGGGCAGGACTACACTACGAGCAGTACTTC. Its translation: CASSLGAGLHYEQYF. The full variable domain, with the rest looked up from reference TRBV5-5 and TRBJ2-7, is DAGVTQSPTHLIKTRGQQVTLRCSPISGHKSVSWYQQVLGQGPQFIFQYYEKEERGRGNFPDRFSARQFPNYSSELNVNALLLGDSALYLCASSLGAGLHYEQYFGPGTRLTVT.

The chain has TRBV12-3 or TRBV12-4 and TRBJ2-1; 7 bases match TRBD2. Losses at the gene ends were 3 bases for V and 9 bases for J; bases not matched to a gene: 8. This CDR3 is built from 14 residues. The CDR3 bases are TGTGCCAGCAGTTTCGCTGGAGGGGAGGGTGAGCAGTTCTTC. This translates into CASSFAGGEGEQFF.

This clonotype has a count of ten or more. The V gene is TRBV7-8, the J gene TRBJ2-3, with D perhaps matching TRBD1 (6 bases). This CDR3 comprises 17 residues. With 2 bases removed from V and 3 bases from J, the gap between germline ends came to 18 bases. From germline, CDR1 is SGHVS and CDR2 FQNEAQ. CDR3 coding DNA: TGTGCCAGCAGCTTATCCCAAACAGGGTTTAGGACAGATACGCAGTATTTT. Residues: CASSLSQTGFRTDTQYF.

V usage is TRBV6-5 and J usage is TRBJ2-2, with D perhaps matching TRBD2 (5 bases). The CDR3 has 19 amino acids. V was trimmed by 0 bases and J by 5 bases, leaving 22 bases between them. Per the germline V gene, CDR1 is MNHEY and CDR2 is SVGAGI. The CDR3 sequence: CASSYSIETQASGTGELFF. The DNA for the CDR3 is TGTGCCAGCAGTTACTCCATCGAAACGCAGGCATCGGGGACCGGGGAGCTGTTTTTT.

This clonotype occurred a few times. The genes are TRBV11-2 and TRBJ1-6; a possible D gene is TRBD1 (5 bases). The germline V gene has CDR1 SGHAT and CDR2 FQNNGV. V dropped 7 bases and J dropped 8 bases, with 15 bases sitting between them. CDR3 length equals 14 residues. CDR3: CASTKLGVDSPLHF. CDR3 sequence (DNA): TGTGCCAGCACCAAGCTAGGGGTTGATTCACCCCTCCACTTT.

This clonotype was counted ten times or more. The chain couples TRBV7-9 to TRBJ2-1; tentatively, D is TRBD1 or TRBD2 (5 bases each). Germline CDR1 is SEHNR and CDR2 is FQNEAQ (reference sequence). V gave up 5 bases and J gave up 1 base, with 18 bases separating them. There are 17 residues in the CDR3. Here the CDR3 DNA reads TGTGCCAGCAGCCCTGGGACCAAAAAACAGTCCTACAATGAGCAGTTCTTC. This sequence encodes CASSPGTKKQSYNEQFF.

The chain uses TRBV9 and TRBJ2-1, with TRBD2 matching over 7 bases. The germline gives CDR1 SGDLS, CDR2 YYNGEE. The CDR3 contains 15 residues. The trim removed 0 bases at V and 6 bases at J, leaving 6 bases unmatched. CDR3 DNA: TGTGCCAGCAGCGTAGGAGGGAGGGCCTCCAATGAGCAGTTCTTC. It encodes CASSVGGRASNEQFF.

Many counts were recorded for this clonotype. The rearrangement joins TRBV7-9 to TRBJ1-1; a weak D match, TRBD1 (6 bases). The germline V and J ends were trimmed by 6 bases and 9 bases, with 20 bases remaining between them. Germline V lookup: CDR1 SEHNR, CDR2 FQNEAQ (reference sequence). CDR3 length: 14 residues. CDR3 in DNA: TGTGCCAGCAGACCGCCGGGACACAACTTAAAAGCTTTCTTT. This sequence encodes CASRPPGHNLKAFF. Together with reference TRBV7-9 and TRBJ1-1, the CDR3 gives the full variable domain: DTGVSQNPRHKITKRGQNVTFRCDPISEHNRLYWYRQTLGQGPEFLTYFQNEAQLEKSRLLSDRFSAERPKGSFSTLEIQRTEQGDSAMYLCASRPPGHNLKAFFGQGTRLTVV.

The table lists this clonotype with many counts. The chain employs TRBV7-2 and TRBJ2-3; tentative D call: TRBD1 (6 bases). V was cut by 1 base and J by 0 bases, with 11 bases left in between. The germline V gene has CDR1 SGHTA and CDR2 FQGNSA. The CDR3 totals 16 residues. CDR3 sequence (DNA): TGTGCCAGCAGCTTAGTTGCAGGGGTGAGCACAGATACGCAGTATTTT. It translates to CASSLVAGVSTDTQYF. Variable domain in full (rest from reference TRBV7-2 and TRBJ2-3): GAGVSQSPSNKVTEKGKDVELRCDPISGHTALYWYRQSLGQGLEFLIYFQGNSAPDKSGLPSDRFSAERTGGSVSTLTIQRTQQEDSAVYLCASSLVAGVSTDTQYFGPGTRLTVL.

About this clonotype itself: At one boundary the junction diverges from the germline segment, which might be a read error. The CDR3 DNA reads as TGCGCCAGCAGCTTGGTTTGGCTAGAGGCCCCGACAGAGCAGTTAGTTCCCAATGAGCTTAGGGTCTTC. Amino acids: CASSLVWLEAPTEQLVPNELRVF. The V and J genes are TRBV5-1 and TRBJ2-1, with D possibly TRBD1 on 5 matching bases. CDR3 length: 23 amino acids. Germline V gene data show CDR1 as SGHRS and CDR2 as YFSETQ.

This chain connects TRBV4-2 to TRBJ2-5, with 7 bases fitting TRBD2. After removal of 4 bases from V and 2 bases from J, the junction contained 7 bases not matched to a gene. The CDR3 contains 15 residues. The germline CDR1 and CDR2 sequences are LGHNA and YNFKEQ. The DNA for the CDR3 is TGTGCCAGCAGCCCCAGACCAGCGGGGCAAGAGACCCAGTACTTC. The encoded protein is CASSPRPAGQETQYF.

In this sample, this clonotype turned up a few times. The rearrangement joins TRBV5-6 to TRBJ2-1; weak D call: TRBD2 (5 bases). V gave up 4 bases and J gave up 3 bases, with 11 bases separating them. Germline V gene data show CDR1 as SGHDT and CDR2 as YYEEEE. This CDR3 comprises 14 residues. CDR3 in amino acids: CASSGLTRYNEQFF. CDR3 nucleotide sequence: TGTGCCAGCAGCGGACTTACCCGCTACAATGAGCAGTTCTTC. Drawing the rest from reference TRBV5-6 and TRBJ2-1, the complete variable domain is DAGVTQSPTHLIKTRGQQVTLRCSPKSGHDTVSWYQQALGQGPQFIFQYYEEEERQRGNFPDRFSGHQFPNYSSELNVNALLLGDSALYLCASSGLTRYNEQFFGPGTRLTVL.

The J gene is TRBJ1-2, the V gene TRBV6-2 or TRBV6-3; D remains ambiguous. This CDR3 contains 20 residues. Germline V gene data show CDR1 as MNHEY and CDR2 as SVGEGT. The V end was cut by 0 bases, the J end by 2 bases, with 25 bases between. This CDR3 reads CASSYSSSRRALDKNYGYTF. The CDR3, as DNA: TGTGCCAGCAGTTACTCGAGTTCCCGTAGGGCCTTAGACAAAAACTATGGCTACACCTTC.